Below are 22 T cell receptor beta chains sequenced from a single sample in a study of shared clonotypes between healthy human individuals. Here immunoSEQ multiplex PCR was the method, and the copy in TCRdb shows in-frame clones only, minus some. The data show approximately 2.5 million clones, 90% to 95% seen once. The sequencing input was naive CD4+ T cells from PBMCs. Subset: CD45RA+ positively selected. These receptors were collected from a man younger than 35 in good health. Some clones in this sample may be carry-over from other donors' samples.

This clone was recorded once. The genes are TRBV5-4 and TRBJ2-7, with 13 positions matching TRBD2. The V gene end was trimmed by 5 bases and the J gene end by 3 bases; junction bases not matched to a gene: 11. Looked up from germline, CDR1 is SGHNT and CDR2 is YYREEE (reference sequence). The CDR3 runs 17 residues. The CDR3 protein is CASSSGTSGVRRYEQYF. Here the CDR3 DNA reads TGTGCCAGCAGTTCCGGGACTAGCGGGGTCAGGCGCTACGAGCAGTACTTC.

The rearrangement uses TRBV2 and TRBJ2-5; D unclear. Germline V gene lookup returns CDR1 SNHLY and CDR2 FYNNEI. The V end was cut by 4 bases, the J end by 1 base, with 10 bases between. This CDR3 region has 14 residues. CDR3 sequence: CASSAGSRQETQYF. The CDR3 bases are TGTGCCAGCAGTGCTGGAAGCCGCCAAGAGACCCAGTACTTC. Based on the CDR3 plus reference TRBV2 and TRBJ2-5, the full variable domain is EPEVTQTPSHQVTQMGQEVILRCVPISNHLYFYWYRQILGQKVEFLVSFYNNEISEKSEIFDDQFSVERPDGSNFTLKIRSTKLEDSAMYFCASSAGSRQETQYFGPGTRLLVL.

The chain recombines TRBV4-1 with TRBJ2-2, with TRBD2 identical over 7 bases. V dropped 4 bases and J dropped 0; count of bases not matched to a gene: 5. CDR3 length: 16 amino acids. Germline V gene lookup returns CDR1 MGHRA and CDR2 YSYEKL. CDR3 in DNA: TGCGCCAGCAGCCGACTAGGACTAGCGAACACCGGGGAGCTGTTTTTT. Translated, it gives CASSRLGLANTGELFF.

V is TRBV5-1 and J is TRBJ1-4; TRBD1 matches 9 bases. V lost 4 bases to trimming and J lost 5 bases; unmatched junction nucleotides: 9. Per the germline V gene, CDR1 is SGHRS and CDR2 is YFSETQ. This CDR3 contains 16 residues. In nucleotides, the CDR3 is TGCGCCAGCAGCCGTGAAGGACAGGGGTCCAATGAAAAACTGTTTTTT. Translation gives CASSREGQGSNEKLFF.

As to this clone: One junction end does not reproduce the germline sequence, and a read error may be involved. The genes are TRBV10-3 and TRBJ2-7, with D possibly TRBD2 on 5 matching bases. Per the germline V gene, CDR1 is ENHRY and CDR2 is SYGVKD. The CDR3 covers 16 residues. CDR3 sequence: CASSPLGVGVSYEQYF. The CDR3 DNA reads TGTGCCAGCAGTCCCCTTGGGGTCGGGGTGTCCTACGAGCAGTACTTC.

The gene calls are TRBV28 and TRBJ2-3; 7 positions match TRBD2. In germline, CDR1 is MDHEN, CDR2 SYDVKM. This CDR3 spans 15 amino acids. The trim removed 4 bases at V and 3 bases at J, leaving 7 bases unmatched. In DNA form, the CDR3 reads TGTGCCAGCAGTTCCTTATTGGGGGGGACAGATACGCAGTATTTT. Translating it yields CASSSLLGGTDTQYF.

As for this clone: The junction shows a germline mismatch at one end, possibly a read error. The rearrangement links TRBV28 to TRBJ1-2; D unclear. The CDR3 loop spans 13 amino acids. Germline V gives CDR1 MDHEN, CDR2 SYDVKM. Here the CDR3 reads CASSLVANNGYTF. CDR3 DNA: TGTGCCAGCAGTTTAGTCGCTAACAATGGCTACACCTTC.

The CDR3 coding sequence is TGTGCCAGCAGCTTATTTTACAGGGGGGCCACTGAAGCTTTCTTT. It encodes CASSLFYRGATEAFF. The chain uses TRBV7-7 and TRBJ1-1; TRBD1 matches at 8 bases. The CDR3 length is 15 residues. Germline V gene lookup returns CDR1 SSHAT and CDR2 FNYEAQ (reference sequence). Trimming removed 2 bases from V and 4 bases from J; junction bases left unmatched: 6.

This chain connects TRBV11-3 to TRBJ2-1, with D perhaps matching TRBD2 (6 bases). Looked up from germline, CDR1 is SGHNT and CDR2 is YENEEA. The V gene lost 5 bases and the J gene lost 1 base, with 12 bases spanning the gap. The CDR3 runs 15 residues. CDR3 sequence: CASSAGQGSYNEQFF. The CDR3 coding sequence is TGTGCCAGCAGCGCGGGGCAGGGATCCTACAATGAGCAGTTCTTC.

The V and J genes are TRBV18 and TRBJ2-7, with a weak D call TRBD2 (5 bases). Germline values: CDR1 KGHSH, CDR2 LQKENI. Trimming pared 5 bases from V and 2 bases from J, leaving 16 bases between. This CDR3 spans 15 amino acids. The CDR3 loop reads CASSSGLVGAYEQYF. The CDR3, as DNA: TGTGCCAGCTCATCCGGGTTAGTGGGAGCCTACGAGCAGTACTTC.

V usage is TRBV6-5 and J usage is TRBJ1-2; 10 bases map to TRBD1. This CDR3 comprises 15 residues. The J segment lost 1 base and the V segment lost 5 bases, leaving 4 bases of the junction unmatched. Germline V CDR1 and CDR2: MNHEY, SVGAGI. DNA for the CDR3: TGTGCCAGCAGTAAAGACAGGGGGCGTAACTATGGCTACACCTTC. Protein: CASSKDRGRNYGYTF.

This rearrangement joins TRBV5-4 to TRBJ2-2; D uncertain. The CDR3 is 14 amino acids. Germline values: CDR1 SGHNT, CDR2 YYREEE (reference sequence). With 0 bases removed from V and 1 base from J, the gap between germline ends came to 4 bases. CDR3 nucleotides: TGTGCCAGCAGCTTGGTCAAGAACACCGGGGAGCTGTTTTTT. Translating it yields CASSLVKNTGELFF.

This chain uses TRBV6-1 with TRBJ1-2; TRBD1 matches at 8 bases. The V segment lost 2 bases and the J segment 7 bases; nucleotides outside the gene matches: 3. The CDR3 extends over 13 amino acids. Looked up from germline, CDR1 is MNHNS and CDR2 is SASEGT. CDR3 protein: CASSEQGAIGYTF. CDR3 DNA sequence: TGTGCCAGCAGTGAACAGGGGGCGATTGGCTACACCTTC.

This clone was found once. Distinct nucleotide sequences in the sample also encode this CDR3. The chain uses TRBV27 and TRBJ2-1, with TRBD1 identical over 8 bases. Trimming at V came to 6 bases and at J to 4 bases, leaving 8 bases not matched to a gene. There are 15 residues in the CDR3. Germline loops: CDR1 MNHEY, CDR2 SMNVEV (reference sequence). CDR3 in DNA: TGTGCCAGCAGGGGACTCGGACAGGGATACAATGAGCAGTTCTTC. This codes for CASRGLGQGYNEQFF.

The chain combines TRBV5-8 with TRBJ2-3, with D perhaps matching TRBD2 (5 bases). From germline, CDR1 is SGHTS and CDR2 YDEGEE. This CDR3 is 17 amino acids long. Trimming stripped 4 bases from V and 1 base from J, with 19 bases between. This CDR3 reads CASSGIKREFGTDTQYF. The CDR3 DNA reads as TGTGCCAGCAGCGGAATAAAGAGGGAATTTGGCACAGATACGCAGTATTTT.

This clone was seen a single time. This sequence joins TRBV7-9 and TRBJ2-7; D is ambiguous. Germline CDR1 reads SEHNR; CDR2 reads FQNEAQ (reference sequence). The CDR3 has 12 residues. Trimming pared 2 bases from V and 5 bases from J, leaving 7 bases between. The DNA for the CDR3 is TGTGCCAGCAGCTTATCGTTGAACGAGCAGTACTTC. It is translated as CASSLSLNEQYF.

The chain recombines TRBV15 with TRBJ2-7; the D is unclear. This CDR3 contains 12 residues. Trimming stripped 5 bases from V and 2 bases from J, with 7 bases between. Germline CDR1 LNHNV, CDR2 YYDKDF (reference sequence). The CDR3 DNA reads as TGTGCCACCAGCGGCGTTCCCTACGAGCAGTACTTC. It is translated as CATSGVPYEQYF.

Here the CDR3 DNA reads TGTGCCAGCAGCTCCCTGGGGCAGACTGAAGCTTTCTTT. This codes for CASSSLGQTEAFF. This chain joins TRBV11-1 and TRBJ1-1; the D gene is possibly TRBD1 (5 bases). Germline loops: CDR1 SGHAT, CDR2 FQDESV (reference sequence). Trimming took 4 bases from V and 5 from J, leaving 11 bases between them. The length of the CDR3 is 13 residues.

V is TRBV28 and J is TRBJ1-5; D unclear. Looked up from germline, CDR1 is MDHEN and CDR2 is SYDVKM. V was clipped by 4 bases and J by 4 bases, with 11 bases between them. The CDR3 is 14 residues long. In DNA form, the CDR3 reads TGTGCCAGCAGTTGGACGGATTTGAATCAGCCCCAGCATTTT. This translates into CASSWTDLNQPQHF.

This clone has only one observation. The chain is built from TRBV28 and TRBJ2-5, with D maybe TRBD1 (5 bases). The DNA end favors TRBJ2-7, so the J call may be wrong. The CDR3 is made up of 16 amino acids. Germline CDR1 and CDR2: MDHEN and SYDVKM. CDR3 coding DNA: TGTGCCAGCCTTCCAGGGCCGGCTAGACCGTTCTACGAGCAGTACTTC. Amino acids: CASLPGPARPFYEQYF.

This rearrangement joins TRBV5-4 to TRBJ2-1, with 8 bases identical to TRBD1. The ends lost 7 bases at V and 4 bases at J; junction bases unmatched: 4. CDR1 is SGHNT, CDR2 YYREEE, per germline (reference sequence). CDR3 length equals 13 residues. CDR3 nucleotide sequence: TGTGCCAGCCGGGACAGGATTTACAATGAGCAGTTCTTC. The encoded protein is CASRDRIYNEQFF.

V and J are TRBV10-3 and TRBJ2-1, with TRBD2 as a possible D gene (5 bases). The CDR3 has 15 residues. Trimming stripped 0 bases from V and 3 bases from J, with 9 bases between. Germline assignment: CDR1 ENHRY and CDR2 SYGVKD. The CDR3 nucleotides read TGTGCCATCAGTGAGTCTCCTAGCCGCTACAATGAGCAGTTCTTC. This gives the protein CAISESPSRYNEQFF.